Sequencing of this T cell receptor (beta chain) was carried out in a study of T cells after yellow fever vaccination. Points from the study as a whole: The secondary T-cell response peaked on day 5, not day 15, but was weaker. A large majority of primary-vaccination clones showed up again after the booster (approximately 95% CD4, around 90% CD8). Contaminating bulk clonotypes could be abundant in FACS-sorted repertoires.

Ten or more counts support this clonotype. Its target is not known. The CDR3 extends over 13 amino acids. Trimming left V 7 bases short and J 3 bases short, with 10 bases between. CDR1 and CDR2 from the germline V gene are SGHTA and FQGNSA. Universal primer sites and UMIs were introduced during 5'RACE template-switching synthesis of TCR cDNA. Via MiXCR, TCRdb re-called the 5' RACE reads, giving one row per CDR3 protein. In the table there are hundreds of thousands of distinct CDR3 sequences, under 15% of which are singletons. The rearrangement joins TRBV7-2 to TRBJ1-5; possibly TRBD1 for D (5 bases). This sequence originates from a young man who received the YFV17D yellow fever vaccine. The material sequenced was CD4+ T cells sorted from PBMCs, taken 15 days after the yellow fever booster vaccination. This chain's CDR3 is CASTRGANQPQHF. CDR3 coding DNA: TGTGCCAGCACCCGAGGGGCCAATCAGCCCCAGCATTTT. Looking up the rest from reference TRBV7-2 and TRBJ1-5 gives the full variable domain: GAGVSQSPSNKVTEKGKDVELRCDPISGHTALYWYRQSLGQGLEFLIYFQGNSAPDKSGLPSDRFSAERTGGSVSTLTIQRTQQEDSAVYLCASTRGANQPQHFGDGTRLSIL.